This T cell receptor (beta chain) was captured in a study of T-cell memory formation after mild COVID-19. This clonotype was found a few times. Barcoded TCR alpha and TCR beta cDNA libraries with UMIs came from 5'RACE using constant-segment primers. One entry per CDR3 protein, called by TCRdb with MiXCR from the 5' RACE reads. Here the sample spans about 450,000 distinct CDR3 sequences, 23% being singletons. Material: PBMCs or a T cell subset sorted from them (not recorded which). This receptor was identified in an adult woman who had mild COVID-19 (a few samples of this study predate the infection). Cell type and time point are not known.

The CDR3: CASSYGLAGGRVDTQYF. The CDR3, as DNA: TGTGCCAGCAGCTACGGACTAGCGGGGGGCCGAGTAGATACGCAGTATTTT. The genes are TRBV7-9 and TRBJ2-3, with TRBD2 matching 14 bases. This CDR3 has 17 residues. The V gene end was trimmed by 4 bases and the J gene end by 5 bases; junction bases not matched to a gene: 8. CDR1 SEHNR and CDR2 FQNEAQ come from the germline V gene (reference sequence).